These 19 T cell receptor beta chains came from one sample sequenced in a study of CD8 T cells in ankylosing spondylitis. Each CDR3 protein gets one entry after TCRdb re-called the 5' RACE reads with MiXCR. This sample has around 130,000 distinct CDR3 sequences; about a tenth occur once, and the top ten carry approximately 3.6%. The source material was blood, either unsorted or a sorted T cell fraction (not recorded which). These receptors were obtained from a male donor with ankylosing spondylitis or in good health (not recorded which).

In this sample, this clonotype turned up many times. The chain recombines TRBV7-2 with TRBJ2-1, with unresolved D. The ends were cut back, 1 base at V and 6 bases at J, with 7 bases in the middle. The CDR3 has 13 amino acids. Per the germline V gene, CDR1 is SGHTA and CDR2 is FQGNSA. This CDR3 reads CASSLVRSNEQFF. CDR3 sequence (DNA): TGTGCCAGCAGCTTAGTACGATCCAATGAGCAGTTCTTC. Drawing the rest from reference TRBV7-2 and TRBJ2-1, the complete variable domain is GAGVSQSPSNKVTEKGKDVELRCDPISGHTALYWYRQSLGQGLEFLIYFQGNSAPDKSGLPSDRFSAERTGGSVSTLTIQRTQQEDSAVYLCASSLVRSNEQFFGPGTRLTVL.

This clonotype was seen at least ten times. The genes are TRBV20-1 and TRBJ2-3, with D hard to call. CDR1 and CDR2 (germline): DFQATT, SNEGSKA (reference sequence). Trimming took 3 bases from V and 3 from J, leaving 13 bases between them. This CDR3 spans 14 amino acids. For the CDR3, the DNA is TGCAGTGCTAGTGCTCAGCGAACGACAGATACGCAGTATTTT. Protein sequence: CSASAQRTTDTQYF.

This clonotype showed up many times. CDR3 amino acids: CSANPLAGVRNEQFF. The CDR3 DNA follows: TGCAGTGCCAACCCACTAGCGGGAGTACGGAATGAGCAGTTCTTC. V usage is TRBV20-1 and J usage is TRBJ2-1; 11 nucleotides agree with TRBD2. Trimming removed 6 bases from V and 7 bases from J; junction bases left unmatched: 11. This CDR3 is 15 amino acids long. Looked up from germline, CDR1 is DFQATT and CDR2 is SNEGSKA (reference sequence).

Ten or more counts support this clonotype. The V and J genes are TRBV20-1 and TRBJ2-7; D gene unclear. Looked up from germline, CDR1 is DFQATT and CDR2 is SNEGSKA (reference sequence). CDR3 length equals 14 residues. V lost 2 bases, J lost 2 bases, and 13 bases lay in between. The CDR3: CSARLVSRPYEQYF. Here the CDR3 DNA reads TGCAGTGCTAGACTCGTTAGCCGCCCCTACGAGCAGTACTTC.

This clonotype was seen more than once but under ten times. The chain carries TRBV20-1 and TRBJ2-5; the D gene is possibly TRBD2 (6 bases). The CDR3 is made up of 15 amino acids. The germline V gene encodes CDR1 DFQATT and CDR2 SNEGSKA (reference sequence). Trimming shortened V by 2 bases and J by 5 bases, and 18 bases separated the two germline ends. The CDR3, as DNA: TGCAGTGCTAGACCCTGGGACTCCGTAGGGGAGACCCAGTACTTC. Translating it yields CSARPWDSVGETQYF.

V is TRBV7-8 and J is TRBJ2-1; D uncertain. Germline V gives CDR1 SGHVS, CDR2 FQNEAQ. Trimming shortened V by 5 bases and J by 8 bases, and 16 bases separated the two germline ends. This CDR3 is built from 14 residues. As DNA, the CDR3 is TGTGCCAGCAGCCTCCTGGGGAACCGGGATGAGCAGTTCTTC. As protein: CASSLLGNRDEQFF.

The chain carries TRBV7-2 and TRBJ2-7; 9 bases are a match to TRBD2. The CDR3 covers 16 residues. The trim removed 2 bases at V and 1 base at J, leaving 6 bases unmatched. The germline CDR1 and CDR2 sequences are SGHTA and FQGNSA. The CDR3 loop reads CASSLSLLAGSYEQYF. In DNA form, the CDR3 reads TGTGCCAGCAGCTTAAGCCTACTAGCGGGTTCCTACGAGCAGTACTTC.

The table lists this clonotype with a few counts. V gene TRBV4-2 combines with J gene TRBJ2-1, with TRBD2 matching over 7 bases. This CDR3 region has 16 residues. The germline CDR1 and CDR2 sequences are LGHNA and YNFKEQ. Trimming cost V 1 base and J 5 bases; bases outside gene matches: 8. The CDR3 DNA sequence: TGTGCCAGCAGCCAAGGGCGGGGGAGTTACGACAATGAGCAGTTCTTC. Amino acid sequence: CASSQGRGSYDNEQFF.

This clonotype was detected ten times or more. This chain joins TRBV6-1 and TRBJ1-6; no reliable D call. Trimming cost V 8 bases and J 3 bases, with 11 bases left between them. The CDR3 runs 14 residues. Germline loops: CDR1 MNHNS, CDR2 SASEGT. CDR3 sequence (DNA): TGTGCCAGCTCCTCCGGAAACTATAATTCACCCCTCCACTTT. Its translation: CASSSGNYNSPLHF.

The table lists this clonotype with a few counts. Given a much more abundant clone one base away, this may be a read error. The chain recombines TRBV6-5 with TRBJ2-4; no firm D call. This CDR3 has 16 residues. Germline V lookup: CDR1 MNHEY, CDR2 SVGAGI. The CDR3 spells CASSYGGIGWKNSQYF. CDR3 coding DNA: TGTGCCAGCAGTTACGGTGGGATAGGATGGAAAAACAGTCAGTACTTC.

In this sample, this clonotype turned up a few times. This chain connects TRBV9 to TRBJ2-3; tentatively, D is TRBD1 (6 bases). CDR3 size: 14 residues. The V gene's germline CDR1 is SGDLS and CDR2 YYNGEE. Trimming stripped 4 bases from V and 3 bases from J, with 12 bases between. CDR3 amino acids: CASSIRDITDTQYF. The DNA of the CDR3 is TGTGCCAGCAGCATCCGGGACATAACAGATACGCAGTATTTT.

The V gene is TRBV20-1, the J gene TRBJ1-1; D perhaps matches TRBD1 (5 bases). Germline V gene lookup returns CDR1 DFQATT and CDR2 SNEGSKA (reference sequence). The CDR3 totals 19 residues. The V end was cut by 3 bases, the J end by 0 bases, with 26 bases between. CDR3 in amino acids: CSASRAGGSERSMNTEAFF. Here the CDR3 DNA reads TGCAGTGCTAGCAGGGCGGGGGGGTCAGAACGATCCATGAACACTGAAGCTTTCTTT.

The sample holds many counts of this clonotype. The DNA of the CDR3 is TGTGCCAGCAGCCCGGGGCCGGGACTTGGGTACGAGCAGTACTTC. Its protein product is CASSPGPGLGYEQYF. This chain links TRBV7-2 with TRBJ2-7, with a tentative D call TRBD2 (6 bases). CDR3 size: 15 residues. The germline V gene has CDR1 SGHTA and CDR2 FQGNSA. Between the trimmed V and J ends, which lost 5 bases and 4 bases, there was a span of 18 bases.

This clonotype turned up a few times. This rearrangement joins TRBV20-1 to TRBJ2-5, with 11 bases aligning to TRBD2. This CDR3 has 18 residues. Trimming cost V 4 bases and J 4 bases; bases outside gene matches: 17. Germline CDR1 and CDR2: DFQATT and SNEGSKA (reference sequence). Here the CDR3 DNA reads TGCAGTGCTACCGAGGCCCACTCGACTAGCGGGAATTTAGAGACCCAGTACTTC. This gives the protein CSATEAHSTSGNLETQYF.

In this sample, this clonotype turned up many times. The chain carries TRBV7-3 and TRBJ1-3; D is unresolved. Deletions cut 7 bases from V and 0 bases from J, with 13 bases between. Germline V lookup: CDR1 SGHTA, CDR2 FQGTGA. The CDR3 is made up of 15 amino acids. For the CDR3, the DNA is TGTGCCAGCATCGGAAGGGTTAGCTCTGGAAACACCATATATTTT. It yields the protein CASIGRVSSGNTIYF.

Ten or more counts support this clonotype. The rearrangement uses TRBV7-2 and TRBJ2-1; a weak D match, TRBD2 (6 bases). V lost 2 bases, J lost 4 bases, and 15 bases lay in between. The V gene's germline CDR1 is SGHTA and CDR2 FQGNSA. The CDR3 is 16 residues long. CDR3: CASSLLGAGLYNEQFF. CDR3 DNA sequence: TGTGCCAGCAGCTTATTAGGGGCGGGATTATACAATGAGCAGTTCTTC.

This clonotype was found many times. This sequence joins TRBV20-1 and TRBJ2-1, with 8 bases aligning to TRBD2. Germline V gene data show CDR1 as DFQATT and CDR2 as SNEGSKA (reference sequence). This CDR3 spans 13 amino acids. V gave up 3 bases and J gave up 5 bases; unmatched junction bases: 3. This CDR3 is CSARKLADNEQFF. DNA for the CDR3: TGCAGTGCTAGGAAACTAGCGGACAATGAGCAGTTCTTC.

There are many counts of this clonotype. The chain carries TRBV5-1 and TRBJ2-1; possibly TRBD1 or TRBD2 for D (5 bases each). V was clipped by 4 bases and J by 3 bases, with 23 bases between them. The CDR3 consists of 18 residues. Per the germline V gene, CDR1 is SGHRS and CDR2 is YFSETQ. CDR3 amino acids: CASSPPSRGSQGYNEQFF. For the CDR3, the DNA is TGCGCCAGCAGCCCACCCAGTCGGGGCTCGCAAGGCTACAATGAGCAGTTCTTC. The full variable domain, its missing parts supplied by reference TRBV5-1 and TRBJ2-1, is KAGVTQTPRYLIKTRGQQVTLSCSPISGHRSVSWYQQTPGQGLQFLFEYFSETQRNKGNFPGRFSGRQFSNSRSEMNVSTLELGDSALYLCASSPPSRGSQGYNEQFFGPGTRLTVL.

This clonotype was counted only a few times. The rearrangement uses TRBV7-3 and TRBJ2-3, with D unclear. Germline V gene data show CDR1 as SGHTA and CDR2 as FQGTGA. Trimming took off 2 bases at V and 1 base at J, with 7 bases between the two ends. There are 14 residues in the CDR3. The CDR3 DNA is TGTGCCAGCAGCTTATCTGGGCGCACAGATACGCAGTATTTT. Translating it yields CASSLSGRTDTQYF. The whole variable domain, remainder taken from reference TRBV7-3 and TRBJ2-3, is GAGVSQTPSNKVTEKGKYVELRCDPISGHTALYWYRQSLGQGPEFLIYFQGTGAADDSGLPNDRFFAVRPEGSVSTLKIQRTERGDSAVYLCASSLSGRTDTQYFGPGTRLTVL.